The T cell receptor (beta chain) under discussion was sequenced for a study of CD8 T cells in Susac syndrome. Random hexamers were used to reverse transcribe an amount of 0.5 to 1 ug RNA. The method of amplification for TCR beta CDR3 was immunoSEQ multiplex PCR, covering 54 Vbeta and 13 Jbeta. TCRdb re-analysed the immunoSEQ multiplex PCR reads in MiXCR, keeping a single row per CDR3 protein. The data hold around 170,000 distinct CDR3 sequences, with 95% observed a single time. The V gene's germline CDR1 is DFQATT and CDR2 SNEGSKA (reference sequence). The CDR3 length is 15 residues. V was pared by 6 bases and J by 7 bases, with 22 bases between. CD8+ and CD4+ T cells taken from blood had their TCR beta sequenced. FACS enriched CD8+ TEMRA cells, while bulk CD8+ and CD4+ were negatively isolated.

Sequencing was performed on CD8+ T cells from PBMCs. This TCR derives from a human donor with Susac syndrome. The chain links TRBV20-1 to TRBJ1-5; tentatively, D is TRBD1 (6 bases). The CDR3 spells CSAPGAGQPGQPQHF. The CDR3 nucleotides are TGCAGTGCCCCAGGGGCAGGACAGCCGGGGCAGCCCCAGCATTTT.